The source of this T cell receptor beta chain is a study of PD-1 blockade in classical Hodgkin lymphoma. Assay: immunoSEQ multiplex PCR; the TCRdb copy retains only in-frame clones and omits some. The data contain tens of thousands of clones, 75% to 85% of them singletons. Study results and caveats: Newly diagnosed patients had diversity similar to the baseline diversity of complete responders. Those starting nivolumab under 1 year post-ASCT were excluded. Undefined causes, possibly disease activity or prior therapy, underlie the repertoire differences.

A remark on this clone: The antigen is undetermined.

The time point here: cycle 4 day 1 (C4D1), after 6 weeks of nivolumab. All the patients suffered relapse after autologous stem cell transplantation, and brentuximab vedotin exposure differed. Patients had relapsed/refractory classical Hodgkin lymphoma with complete response, partial response or progressive disease as best response. The starting material was peripheral blood mononuclear cells (PBMCs), obtained before the fourth cycle of nivolumab. This receptor was obtained from a human donor with classical Hodgkin lymphoma.

The CDR3 DNA reads as TGTGCCAGCAGCTTGGAGCCGAACACCGGGGAGCTGTTTTTT. It encodes CASSLEPNTGELFF. This sequence joins TRBV5-4 and TRBJ2-2; D gene unclear. The germline CDR1 and CDR2 sequences are SGHNT and YYREEE (reference sequence). The V end lost 0 bases, the J end lost 0 bases, and 3 bases lay between the germline ends. This CDR3 contains 14 residues.